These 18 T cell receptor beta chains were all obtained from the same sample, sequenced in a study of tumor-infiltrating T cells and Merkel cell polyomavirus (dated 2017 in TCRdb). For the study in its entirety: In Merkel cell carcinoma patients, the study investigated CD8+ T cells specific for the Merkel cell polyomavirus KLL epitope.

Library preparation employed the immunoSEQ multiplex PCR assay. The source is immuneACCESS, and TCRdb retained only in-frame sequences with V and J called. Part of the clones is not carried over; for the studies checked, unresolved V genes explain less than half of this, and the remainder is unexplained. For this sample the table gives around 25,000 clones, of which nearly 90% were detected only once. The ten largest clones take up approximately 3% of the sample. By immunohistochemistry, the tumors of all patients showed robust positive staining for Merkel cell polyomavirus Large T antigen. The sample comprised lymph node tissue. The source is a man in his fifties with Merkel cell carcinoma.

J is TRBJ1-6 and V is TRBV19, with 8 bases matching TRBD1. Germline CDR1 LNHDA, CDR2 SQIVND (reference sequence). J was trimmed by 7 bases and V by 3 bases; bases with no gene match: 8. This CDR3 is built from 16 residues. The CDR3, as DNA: TGTGCCAGTAGTATCCTTGGACAGGGAAACAATTCACCCCTCCACTTT. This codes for CASSILGQGNNSPLHF.

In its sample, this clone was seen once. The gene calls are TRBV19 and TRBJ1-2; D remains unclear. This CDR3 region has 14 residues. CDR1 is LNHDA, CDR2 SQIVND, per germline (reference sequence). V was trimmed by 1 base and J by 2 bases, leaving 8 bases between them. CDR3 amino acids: CASSIGSRNYGYTF. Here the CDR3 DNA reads TGTGCCAGTAGTATAGGTTCGAGAAACTATGGCTACACCTTC.

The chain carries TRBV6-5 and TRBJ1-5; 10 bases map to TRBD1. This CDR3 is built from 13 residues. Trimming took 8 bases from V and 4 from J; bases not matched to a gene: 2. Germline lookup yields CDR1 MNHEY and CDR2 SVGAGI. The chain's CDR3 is CASGGQGNQPQHF. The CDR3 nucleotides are TGTGCCAGCGGGGGACAGGGGAATCAGCCCCAGCATTTT.

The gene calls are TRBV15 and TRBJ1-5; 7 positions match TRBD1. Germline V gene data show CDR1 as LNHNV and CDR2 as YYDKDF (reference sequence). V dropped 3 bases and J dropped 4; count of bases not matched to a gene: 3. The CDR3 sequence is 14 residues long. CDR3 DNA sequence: TGTGCCACCAGCAGCCTGACAGGGAATCAGCCCCAGCATTTT. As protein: CATSSLTGNQPQHF. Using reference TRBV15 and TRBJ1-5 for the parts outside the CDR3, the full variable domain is DAMVIQNPRYQVTQFGKPVTLSCSQTLNHNVMYWYQQKSSQAPKLLFHYYDKDFNNEADTPDNFQSRRPNTSFCFLDIRSPGLGDTAMYLCATSSLTGNQPQHFGDGTRLSIL.

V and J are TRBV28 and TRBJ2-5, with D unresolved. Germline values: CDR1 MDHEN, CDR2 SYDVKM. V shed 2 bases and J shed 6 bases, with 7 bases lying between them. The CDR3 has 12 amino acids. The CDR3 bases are TGTGCCAGCAGTTTAGACTTAAAGACCCAGTACTTC. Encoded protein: CASSLDLKTQYF.

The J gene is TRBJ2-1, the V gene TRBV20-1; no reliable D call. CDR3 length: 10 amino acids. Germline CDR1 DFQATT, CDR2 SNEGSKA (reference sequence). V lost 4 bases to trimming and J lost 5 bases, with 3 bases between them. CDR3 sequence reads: CSATNNEQFF. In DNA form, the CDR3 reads TGCAGTGCTACCAACAATGAGCAGTTCTTC.

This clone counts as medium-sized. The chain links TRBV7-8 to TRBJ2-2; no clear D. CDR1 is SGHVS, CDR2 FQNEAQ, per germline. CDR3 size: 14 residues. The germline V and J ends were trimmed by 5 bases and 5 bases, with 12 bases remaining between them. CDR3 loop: CASSLTEETGELFF. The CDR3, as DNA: TGTGCCAGCAGCCTCACCGAGGAGACCGGGGAGCTGTTTTTT.

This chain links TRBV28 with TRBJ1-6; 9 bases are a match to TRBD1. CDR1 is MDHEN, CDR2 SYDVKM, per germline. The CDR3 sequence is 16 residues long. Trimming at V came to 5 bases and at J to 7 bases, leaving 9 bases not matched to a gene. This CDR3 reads CASSPGTGWTNSPLHF. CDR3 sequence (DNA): TGTGCCAGCAGTCCAGGGACAGGGTGGACGAATTCACCCCTCCACTTT.

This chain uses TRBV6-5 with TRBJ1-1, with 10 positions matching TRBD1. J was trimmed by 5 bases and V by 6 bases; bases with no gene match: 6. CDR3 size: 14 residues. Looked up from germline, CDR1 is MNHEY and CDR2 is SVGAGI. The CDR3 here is CASRRTGGKTEAFF. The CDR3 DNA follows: TGTGCCAGCAGGAGGACAGGGGGAAAAACTGAAGCTTTCTTT.

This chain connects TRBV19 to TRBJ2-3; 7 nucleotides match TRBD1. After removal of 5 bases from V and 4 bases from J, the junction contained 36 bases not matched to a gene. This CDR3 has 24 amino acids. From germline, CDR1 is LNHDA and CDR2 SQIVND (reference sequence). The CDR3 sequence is CASSRPTGVILPRISWLAPDTQYF. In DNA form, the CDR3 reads TGTGCCAGTAGTCGACCCACAGGGGTGATTTTACCGCGGATCTCATGGTTGGCCCCAGATACGCAGTATTTT.

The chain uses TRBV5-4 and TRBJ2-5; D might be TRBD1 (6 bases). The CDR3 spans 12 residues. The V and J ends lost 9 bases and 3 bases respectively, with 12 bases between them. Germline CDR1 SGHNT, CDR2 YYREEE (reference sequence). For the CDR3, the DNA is TGTGCCACCCGGGACACCAAAGAGACCCAGTACTTC. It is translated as CATRDTKETQYF.

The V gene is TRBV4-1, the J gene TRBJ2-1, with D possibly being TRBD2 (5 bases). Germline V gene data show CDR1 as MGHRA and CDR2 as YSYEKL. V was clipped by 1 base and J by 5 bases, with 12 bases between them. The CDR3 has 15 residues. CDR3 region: CASSQASGPNNEQFF. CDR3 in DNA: TGCGCCAGCAGCCAAGCCAGCGGCCCAAACAATGAGCAGTTCTTC.

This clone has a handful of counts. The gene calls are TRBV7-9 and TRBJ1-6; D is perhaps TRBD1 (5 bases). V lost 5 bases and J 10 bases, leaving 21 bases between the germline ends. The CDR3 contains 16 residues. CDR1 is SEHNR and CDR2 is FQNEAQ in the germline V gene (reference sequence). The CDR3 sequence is CASSLSGLPTHSPLHF. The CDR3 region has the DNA TGTGCCAGCAGCCTCTCGGGACTCCCAACCCACTCACCCCTCCACTTT.

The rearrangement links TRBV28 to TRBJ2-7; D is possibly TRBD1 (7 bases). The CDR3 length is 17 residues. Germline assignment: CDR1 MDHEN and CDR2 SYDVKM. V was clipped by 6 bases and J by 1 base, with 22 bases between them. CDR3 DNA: TGTGCCAGCAGCGCCATTAATTGGAGGGGGCGATCCTACGAGCAGTACTTC. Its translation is CASSAINWRGRSYEQYF. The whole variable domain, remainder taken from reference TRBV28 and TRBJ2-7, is DVKVTQSSRYLVKRTGEKVFLECVQDMDHENMFWYRQDPGLGLRLIYFSYDVKMKEKGDIPEGYSVSREKKERFSLILESASTNQTSMYLCASSAINWRGRSYEQYFGPGTRLTVT.

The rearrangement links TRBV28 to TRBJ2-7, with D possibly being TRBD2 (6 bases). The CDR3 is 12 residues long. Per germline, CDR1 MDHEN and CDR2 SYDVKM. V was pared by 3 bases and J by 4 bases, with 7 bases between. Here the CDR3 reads CASSLEGYEQYF. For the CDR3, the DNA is TGTGCCAGCAGTTTGGAGGGTTACGAGCAGTACTTC.

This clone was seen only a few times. Here the CDR3 DNA reads TGTGCCAGCAGTAAGGACAGGGCGGTTGGCTACACCTTC. Amino acids: CASSKDRAVGYTF. The chain has TRBV6-5 and TRBJ1-2, with TRBD1 identical over 8 bases. V shed 5 bases, J shed 7 bases, and the junction held 6 bases outside the gene matches. Germline CDR1 is MNHEY and CDR2 is SVGAGI. There are 13 residues in the CDR3.

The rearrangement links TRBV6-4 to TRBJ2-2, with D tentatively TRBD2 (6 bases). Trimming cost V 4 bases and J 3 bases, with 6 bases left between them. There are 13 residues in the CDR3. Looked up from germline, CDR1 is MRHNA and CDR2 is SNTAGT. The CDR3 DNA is TGTGCCAGCAGTGCTAGCGACACCGGGGAGCTGTTTTTT. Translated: CASSASDTGELFF.

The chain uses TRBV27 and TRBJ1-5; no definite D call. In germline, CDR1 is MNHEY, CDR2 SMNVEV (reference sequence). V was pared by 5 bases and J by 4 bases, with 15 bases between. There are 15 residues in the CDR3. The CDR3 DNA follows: TGTGCCAGCAGTCCATCGGGATTGGGAAATCAGCCCCAGCATTTT. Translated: CASSPSGLGNQPQHF.